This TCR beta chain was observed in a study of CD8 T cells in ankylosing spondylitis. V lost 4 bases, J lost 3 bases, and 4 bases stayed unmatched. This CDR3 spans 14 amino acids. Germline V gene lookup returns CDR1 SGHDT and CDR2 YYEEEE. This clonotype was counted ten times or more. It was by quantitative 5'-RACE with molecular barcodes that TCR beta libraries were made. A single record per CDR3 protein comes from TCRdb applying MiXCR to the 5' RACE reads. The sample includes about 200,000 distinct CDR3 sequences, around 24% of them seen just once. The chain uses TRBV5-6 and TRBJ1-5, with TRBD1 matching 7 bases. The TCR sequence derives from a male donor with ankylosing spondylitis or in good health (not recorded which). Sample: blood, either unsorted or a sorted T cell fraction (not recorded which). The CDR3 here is CASSPGQSNQPQHF. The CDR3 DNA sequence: TGTGCCAGCAGCCCGGGACAGTCCAATCAGCCCCAGCATTTT.